These T cell receptor beta chains were read from a single sample in a study of blood T cell repertoires in COVID-19. TCRdb's copy holds only in-frame clones and misses some; the assay was immunoSEQ multiplex PCR. The sample holds 90,000 to 130,000 clones; around nine tenths are singletons and the top ten take around 5.1%. Sequencing input: peripheral blood. Receptor source: a human donor in a cohort sampled during active COVID-19. The CDR3 runs from the conserved cysteine through the conserved F or W. The D gene is left open where the match is weak. Where a row states a size, it is once, few, many or the class of an expanded clone; other rows omit it.

d_gene,j_gene,v_gene,abundance,CDR3aa,CDR3nt
TRBD2,TRBJ2-7,TRBV9,NA,CASSVGLAVRYEQYF,TGTGCCAGCAGCGTGGGGCTAGCGGTGAGGTACGAGCAGTACTTC
NA,TRBJ1-2,TRBV28,NA,CASRLNSIYGYTF,TGTGCCAGCAGGCTGAACAGCATCTATGGCTACACCTTC
TRBD1,TRBJ2-1,TRBV10-3,NA,CAIREQDRDNNEQFF,TGTGCCATCAGAGAACAGGACAGGGACAACAATGAGCAGTTCTTC
TRBD1,TRBJ2-5,TRBV2,NA,CASSPYSGTGQETQYF,TGTGCCAGCAGTCCTTATTCCGGGACAGGCCAAGAGACCCAGTACTTC
NA,TRBJ2-1,TRBV19,NA,CASEAHSYNEQFF,TGTGCCTCCGAGGCCCATTCCTACAATGAGCAGTTCTTC
NA,TRBJ1-2,TRBV7-9,NA,CASSPDGGVYGYTF,TGTGCCAGCAGCCCAGACGGGGGTGTCTATGGCTACACCTTC
TRBD2,TRBJ2-3,TRBV10-3,NA,CAISGTSGTDTQYF,TGTGCCATCAGTGGGACTAGCGGGACAGATACGCAGTATTTT
NA,TRBJ1-4,TRBV19,NA,CASARGAGEKLFF,TGTGCCAGTGCCCGGGGGGCGGGTGAAAAACTGTTTTTT
NA,TRBJ1-1,TRBV28,once,CASSLVNTEAFF,TGTGCCAGCAGTCTAGTGAACACTGAAGCTTTCTTT
TRBD2,TRBJ2-7,TRBV19,NA,CASRLRTSGYEQYF,TGTGCCAGTAGATTGAGGACTAGCGGTTACGAGCAGTACTTC
TRBD2,TRBJ2-1,TRBV10-3,NA,CAISDGPTGGSGRNEQFF,TGTGCCATCAGTGATGGGCCAACGGGAGGGTCTGGTCGGAATGAGCAGTTCTTC
NA,TRBJ2-7,TRBV4-3,NA,CASSQRGGGSEQYF,TGCGCCAGCAGCCAAAGAGGGGGAGGGTCCGAGCAGTACTTC
TRBD1,TRBJ1-3,TRBV27,NA,CASSPGTGGNSGNTIYF,TGTGCCAGCAGCCCCGGGACAGGGGGCAACTCTGGAAACACCATATATTTT
NA,TRBJ1-1,TRBV18,NA,CASSAGQPGRTEAFF,TGTGCCAGCTCAGCCGGACAACCCGGGCGCACTGAAGCTTTCTTT
NA,TRBJ1-1,TRBV7-9,NA,CASSFQVNTEAFF,TGTGCCAGCAGCTTTCAGGTGAACACTGAAGCTTTCTTT
NA,TRBJ1-5,TRBV10-1,NA,CASSLSIGQPQHF,TGCGCCAGCAGCCTATCAATCGGTCAGCCCCAGCATTTT
NA,TRBJ1-5,TRBV19,NA,CASSTDRINQPQHF,TGTGCCAGTAGTACTGACAGAATTAATCAGCCCCAGCATTTT
TRBD1,TRBJ1-5,TRBV6-5,NA,CASSSVTGGKQPQHF,TGTGCCAGCAGTTCCGTTACAGGGGGAAAGCAGCCCCAGCATTTT
NA,TRBJ2-1,TRBV7-2,NA,CASSTRRGYEQFF,TGTGCCAGCAGCACCCGTCGGGGTTATGAGCAGTTCTTC
NA,TRBJ1-2,TRBV28,NA,CASSSTTSGALGYTF,TGTGCCAGCAGTAGTACTACGAGCGGGGCGCTAGGCTACACCTTC
NA,TRBJ2-3,TRBV19,NA,CASSIGWRGRANTDTQYF,TGTGCCAGTAGTATTGGATGGAGGGGCAGGGCCAACACAGATACGCAGTATTTT
NA,TRBJ2-2,TRBV4-3,once,CASSLGLTRPGGELFF,TGCGCCAGCAGCCTAGGACTCACCAGACCGGGCGGGGAGCTGTTTTTT
TRBD2,TRBJ2-7,TRBV12-3/TRBV12-4,NA,CASSWTSPYEQYF,TGTGCCAGCAGTTGGACTAGCCCATACGAGCAGTACTTC
NA,TRBJ1-4,TRBV7-9,once,CASSLRGRGGTNEKLFF,TGTGCCAGCAGCTTAAGAGGGCGAGGCGGGACTAATGAAAAACTGTTTTTT
NA,TRBJ1-1,TRBV10-3,once,CAISERAGLGGNTEAFF,TGTGCCATCAGTGAGCGCGCAGGCCTTGGTGGGAACACTGAAGCTTTCTTT
NA,TRBJ1-1,TRBV30,once,CAWTGSVRSEAFF,TGTGCCTGGACGGGGTCGGTAAGATCTGAAGCTTTCTTT
NA,TRBJ1-1,TRBV5-1,NA,CASSLKGLGGTEAFF,TGCGCCAGCAGCTTGAAAGGGTTGGGGGGCACTGAAGCTTTCTTT
NA,TRBJ1-1,TRBV30,NA,CAWRNRVRTEAFF,TGTGCCTGGAGAAACAGGGTGAGAACTGAAGCTTTCTTT
TRBD1,TRBJ1-5,TRBV18,NA,CASSPNQQGRGQPQHF,TGTGCCAGCTCACCCAACCAACAGGGGAGAGGTCAGCCCCAGCATTTT
TRBD1,TRBJ2-5,TRBV2,NA,CASRTGDSDETQYF,TGTGCCAGCAGAACAGGGGACAGCGACGAGACCCAGTACTTC
NA,TRBJ1-1,TRBV6-2/TRBV6-3,NA,CASSYTGRARFETEAFF,TGTGCCAGCAGTTACACCGGCAGGGCACGGTTCGAAACTGAAGCTTTCTTT
NA,TRBJ2-1,TRBV7-3,NA,CASRKTGNNEQFF,TGTGCCAGCAGAAAGACAGGTAACAATGAGCAGTTCTTC
NA,TRBJ1-2,TRBV11-1,NA,CASSSFQGFGYTF,TGTGCCAGCAGCTCGTTCCAGGGGTTCGGCTACACCTTC
TRBD2,TRBJ2-5,TRBV6-2/TRBV6-3,NA,CASSYHGTSPSRETQYF,TGTGCCAGCAGTTACCACGGGACTAGCCCTTCCCGAGAGACCCAGTACTTC
NA,TRBJ2-6,TRBV7-8,NA,CASSLGTHSYGANVLTF,TGTGCCAGCAGCTTAGGCACCCATTCCTATGGGGCCAACGTCCTGACTTTC
TRBD2,TRBJ2-3,TRBV7-2,NA,CASSLGAGVMADTQYF,TGTGCCAGCAGCTTAGGAGCGGGAGTAATGGCAGATACGCAGTATTTT
NA,TRBJ2-5,TRBV6-1,NA,CASSEQQGAMETQYF,TGTGCCAGCAGTGAACAGCAAGGAGCGATGGAGACCCAGTACTTC
NA,TRBJ2-1,TRBV10-2,NA,CASRNPGSRANEQFF,TGCGCCAGCAGAAACCCGGGGAGTCGGGCCAATGAGCAGTTCTTC
TRBD2,TRBJ2-3,TRBV18,NA,CASSQRLAGGYTQYF,TGTGCCAGCTCACAGCGACTAGCGGGAGGGTATACGCAGTATTTT
NA,TRBJ1-1,TRBV28,NA,CASSASRSGDTEAFF,TGTGCCAGCAGTGCTTCAAGATCAGGGGACACTGAAGCTTTCTTT
TRBD1,TRBJ2-2,TRBV4-1,once,CASSQGQGLGTGELFF,TGCGCCAGCAGCCAAGGACAGGGCCTAGGTACCGGGGAGCTGTTTTTT
NA,TRBJ2-2,TRBV19,NA,CASTSRAANTGELFF,TGTGCCAGTACTTCGCGGGCCGCGAACACCGGGGAGCTGTTTTTT
TRBD2,TRBJ2-1,TRBV7-3,NA,CASGLGGANEQFF,TGTGCTTCGGGACTAGGAGGGGCTAATGAGCAGTTCTTC
NA,TRBJ2-3,TRBV3-1/TRBV3-2,NA,CASSQDRSTDTQYF,TGTGCCAGCAGCCAAGACAGATCCACAGATACGCAGTATTTT
TRBD2,TRBJ2-7,TRBV7-6,NA,CASSLARGLAGNKSYEQYF,TGTGCCAGCAGCTTAGCGCGGGGGCTAGCGGGGAATAAATCCTACGAGCAGTACTTC
NA,TRBJ1-2,TRBV29-1,NA,CSVDRENYGYTF,TGCAGCGTTGACAGGGAAAACTATGGCTACACCTTC
TRBD2,TRBJ2-3,TRBV7-2,once,CASTPAASGGTDTQYF,TGTGCCAGCACCCCGGCAGCTAGCGGGGGAACAGATACGCAGTATTTT
NA,TRBJ1-1,TRBV11-2,once,CASSLTESNTEAFF,TGTGCCAGCAGCTTGACGGAGTCGAACACTGAAGCTTTCTTT
TRBD1,TRBJ1-1,TRBV5-8,NA,CASSPLTGQERTEAFF,TGTGCCAGCAGCCCTCTAACGGGACAGGAGAGGACTGAAGCTTTCTTT
TRBD1,TRBJ1-3,TRBV5-1,NA,CASRNDRGLGNTIYF,TGCGCCAGCAGAAACGACAGGGGGCTTGGAAACACCATATATTTT
NA,TRBJ2-1,TRBV11-3,once,CASSLDGRGSEYNEQFF,TGTGCCAGCAGCTTAGATGGGCGGGGATCGGAATACAATGAGCAGTTCTTC
NA,TRBJ2-6,TRBV7-3,NA,CASSPFGGQEVSGANVLTF,TGTGCCAGCAGCCCATTCGGCGGGCAGGAAGTGTCTGGGGCCAACGTCCTGACTTTC
NA,TRBJ1-1,TRBV29-1,NA,CSVEVWGRNTEAFF,TGCAGCGTTGAAGTCTGGGGGCGGAACACTGAAGCTTTCTTT
NA,TRBJ1-5,TRBV4-2,NA,CASSQAGGGPSNQPQHF,TGTGCCAGCAGCCAAGCGGGGGGGGGTCCCAGCAATCAGCCCCAGCATTTT
TRBD1,TRBJ2-5,TRBV5-1,NA,CASRPGTGKETQYF,TGCGCCAGCAGACCCGGGACAGGTAAAGAGACCCAGTACTTC
TRBD1,TRBJ1-2,TRBV10-2,NA,CATMDRDANYGYTF,TGCGCCACCATGGACAGGGACGCTAACTATGGCTACACCTTC
NA,TRBJ2-7,TRBV5-1,NA,CASSLDGSSDEQYF,TGCGCCAGCAGCTTGGACGGGAGCTCCGACGAGCAGTACTTC
TRBD1,TRBJ1-6,TRBV19,NA,CASSIADRGYNSPLHF,TGTGCCAGTAGTATAGCGGACAGGGGATATAATTCACCCCTCCACTTT
NA,TRBJ1-1,TRBV3-1/TRBV3-2,NA,CASSLLRTELNTEAFF,TGTGCCAGCAGCCTACTGCGTACAGAATTGAACACTGAAGCTTTCTTT
TRBD2,TRBJ2-3,TRBV5-1,NA,CASRTSSGTDTQYF,TGCGCCAGTAGGACTAGCAGTGGCACAGATACGCAGTATTTT